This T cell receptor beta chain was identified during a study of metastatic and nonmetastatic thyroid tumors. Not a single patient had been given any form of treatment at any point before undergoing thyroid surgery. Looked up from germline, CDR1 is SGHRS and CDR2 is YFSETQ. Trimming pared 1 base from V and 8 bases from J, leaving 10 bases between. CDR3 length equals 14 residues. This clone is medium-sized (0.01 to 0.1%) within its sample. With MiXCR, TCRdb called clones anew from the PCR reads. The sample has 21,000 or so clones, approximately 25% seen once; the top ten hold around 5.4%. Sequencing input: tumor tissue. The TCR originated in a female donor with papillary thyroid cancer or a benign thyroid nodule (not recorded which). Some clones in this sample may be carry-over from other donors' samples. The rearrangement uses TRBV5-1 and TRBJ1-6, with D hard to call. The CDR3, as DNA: TGCGCCAGCAGCTTGACGGGTACGGATTCACCCCTCCACTTT. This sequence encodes CASSLTGTDSPLHF.